This T cell receptor beta chain was recorded in a study of T cells in tumors after PD-1 blockade. Across the study: Some patients also took daily vismodegib 150 mg during anti-PD-1 treatment.

Assay used: immunoSEQ multiplex PCR; TCRdb lists only in-frame clones, some missing. The sample includes 9,500 to 15,000 clones, 60% to 70% of them seen just once. Between the trimmed V and J ends, which lost 1 base and 4 bases, there was a span of 7 bases. Germline V gene sequence: CDR1 SGHRS, CDR2 YFSETQ. The CDR3 has 13 amino acids. V gene TRBV5-1 combines with J gene TRBJ2-3; TRBD1 or TRBD2 may be the D gene (5 bases each). The sequenced sample was tumor tissue, obtained before anti-PD-1 treatment. This clonotype originated in a human donor with basal cell carcinoma. The CDR3 DNA is TGCGCCAGCAGCTTGCTGGGACCAGATACGCAGTATTTT. Translated: CASSLLGPDTQYF.